This T cell receptor beta chain came from a study of blood T cell repertoires in COVID-19. Study-wide context: PBMCs, B-cell-depleted T cells, or T cells were the source of the cDNA or gDNA that made up the material.

Germline CDR1 is SGHTA and CDR2 is FQGNSA. This CDR3 is built from 15 residues. Trimming cost V 5 bases and J 0 bases; bases outside gene matches: 2. Across about two dozen US areas, participants ranged in age from about 18 to 90 years. The protocol was immunoSEQ multiplex PCR, while the TCRdb copy is restricted to in-frame clones and leaves out a portion. Altogether 300,000 or so clones are present, 70% to 90% being singletons, with the ten largest covering less than 6%. The TCR was taken from a young woman who had recovered from COVID-19. The sequenced sample was PBMCs or T cells enriched from blood (not recorded which). V usage is TRBV7-2 and J usage is TRBJ2-2; 8 bases fit TRBD2. CDR3 sequence (DNA): TGTGCCAGCAGCCCCGGGGGGGCGAACACCGGGGAGCTGTTTTTT. Encoded protein: CASSPGGANTGELFF.